Presented here are 19 T cell receptor beta chains from one specimen sequenced in a study of radiotherapy plus CTLA-4 blockade in lung cancer. Profiling relied on immunoSEQ multiplex PCR, and the TCRdb table lists in-frame clones only, not all of them. Of approximately 82,000 clones in the sample, approximately 83% are singletons; the top ten hold 13% to 15%. This sample comprised peripheral blood, obtained from a patient treated with radiotherapy plus ipilimumab. The source is a human donor with non-small cell lung cancer that progressed on radiotherapy plus ipilimumab.

This chain connects TRBV4-1 to TRBJ1-2, with 10 bases fitting TRBD1. CDR1 and CDR2 from the germline V gene are MGHRA and YSYEKL. The CDR3 extends over 15 amino acids. J was trimmed by 6 bases and V by 1 base; bases with no gene match: 5. The DNA of the CDR3 is TGCGCCAGCAGCCAAGGCGAAGACAGGGGGCATGGCTACACCTTC. Protein product: CASSQGEDRGHGYTF.

The chain carries TRBV14 and TRBJ2-1; the match to TRBD2 covers 10 bases. Trimming cost V 1 base and J 4 bases; bases outside gene matches: 1. The germline CDR1 and CDR2 sequences are SGHDN and FVKESK. The CDR3 is 15 amino acids. As DNA, the CDR3 is TGTGCCAGCAGCCAAGGACTAGCGGGTTACAATGAGCAGTTCTTC. This encodes CASSQGLAGYNEQFF.

J is TRBJ2-3 and V is TRBV6-1; D is ambiguous. Germline V lookup: CDR1 MNHNS, CDR2 SASEGT. V lost 2 bases and J lost 3, with 18 bases in between. The CDR3 totals 17 residues. The CDR3 nucleotides are TGTGCCAGCAGTGAACAGAATCCTTACGACTTTACAGATACGCAGTATTTT. Translating it yields CASSEQNPYDFTDTQYF.

CDR3 sequence reads: CASSQIRTDPNTEAFF. The CDR3 coding sequence is TGCGCCAGCAGCCAAATCCGGACAGATCCGAACACTGAAGCTTTCTTT. The rearrangement joins TRBV4-1 to TRBJ1-1; a weak D match, TRBD1 (6 bases). This CDR3 has 16 residues. Trimming pared 2 bases from V and 1 base from J, leaving 14 bases between. Germline CDR1 and CDR2: MGHRA and YSYEKL.

The rearrangement joins TRBV30 to TRBJ2-7; TRBD1 aligns across 7 bases. This CDR3 spans 14 amino acids. The germline V gene has CDR1 GTSNPN and CDR2 SVGIG (reference sequence). Trimming at V came to 0 bases and at J to 1 base, leaving 3 bases not matched to a gene. The CDR3 DNA reads TGTGCCTGGAGTGTAGGGGGCAATTCCTACGAGCAGTACTTC. Residues: CAWSVGGNSYEQYF.

The chain is built from TRBV2 and TRBJ2-1; 12 positions match TRBD2. The J segment lost 9 bases and the V segment lost 9 bases, leaving 9 bases of the junction unmatched. There are 14 residues in the CDR3. Germline V gives CDR1 SNHLY, CDR2 FYNNEI. The CDR3: CASQPRTSGAEQFF. CDR3 bases: TGTGCCAGTCAACCCCGGACTAGCGGGGCTGAGCAGTTCTTC.

The genes are TRBV6-6 and TRBJ2-7, with 10 bases lining up with TRBD1. The J segment lost 3 bases and the V segment lost 7 bases, leaving 9 bases of the junction unmatched. The germline CDR1 and CDR2 sequences are MNHNY and SVGAGI (reference sequence). The CDR3 has 15 residues. This CDR3 is CASTRDRGGVYEQYF. Written as DNA, the CDR3 is TGTGCCAGCACCCGGGACAGGGGAGGAGTCTACGAGCAGTACTTC.

This clone was detected only once. This sequence joins TRBV7-2 and TRBJ1-3; the D is unclear. CDR3 length: 16 residues. Germline CDR1 and CDR2: SGHTA and FQGNSA. V lost 1 base to trimming and J lost 0 bases, with 10 bases between them. As DNA, the CDR3 is TGTGCCAGCAGCTTAGTATTGTCTAACTCTGGAAACACCATATATTTT. This translates into CASSLVLSNSGNTIYF.

The chain links TRBV19 to TRBJ1-3; weak D call: TRBD1 (5 bases). The CDR3 totals 13 residues. Germline assignment: CDR1 LNHDA and CDR2 SQIVND (reference sequence). Between the trimmed V and J ends, which lost 4 bases and 3 bases, there was a span of 7 bases. This CDR3 is CASSRGFGNTIYF. The CDR3 DNA is TGTGCCAGTAGTAGGGGGTTTGGAAACACCATATATTTT.

The J gene is TRBJ1-2, the V gene TRBV5-1, with 10 nucleotides matching TRBD1. Germline CDR1 is SGHRS and CDR2 is YFSETQ. With V trimmed by 5 bases and J by 1 base, 2 bases remained unmatched. This CDR3 is 14 amino acids long. The CDR3 bases are TGCGCCAGCAGGGGGACAGGGGTTAACTATGGCTACACCTTC. This sequence encodes CASRGTGVNYGYTF.

This chain uses TRBV27 with TRBJ2-7; 10 bases align to TRBD1. CDR1 and CDR2 from the germline V gene are MNHEY and SMNVEV (reference sequence). This CDR3 is 15 amino acids long. With 5 bases clipped from V and 3 bases from J, the junction kept 7 bases outside the gene matches. The CDR3 region is CASSRTTGGNYEQYF. CDR3 bases: TGTGCCAGCAGTCGAACGACAGGGGGCAACTACGAGCAGTACTTC.

The chain is built from TRBV7-8 and TRBJ1-5; no clear D gene. Germline V CDR1 and CDR2: SGHVS, FQNEAQ. Deletions cut 5 bases from V and 2 bases from J, with 10 bases between. This CDR3 is 14 amino acids long. The CDR3 sequence: CASSHWQGNQPQHF. CDR3 nucleotides: TGTGCCAGCAGCCATTGGCAGGGCAATCAGCCCCAGCATTTT.

V is TRBV27 and J is TRBJ2-3; TRBD2 matches 15 bases. The CDR3 spans 18 residues. V was pared by 6 bases and J by 1 base, with 8 bases of the junction left unmatched. Germline loops: CDR1 MNHEY, CDR2 SMNVEV (reference sequence). CDR3 residues: CASRAGLAGGLGTDTQYF. Here the CDR3 DNA reads TGTGCCAGCAGAGCAGGACTAGCGGGGGGGCTCGGCACAGATACGCAGTATTTT.

This clone has just a few counts. The chain has TRBV10-3 and TRBJ1-4; D is undetermined. Trimming shortened V by 0 bases and J by 3 bases, and 8 bases separated the two germline ends. Per germline, CDR1 ENHRY and CDR2 SYGVKD. This CDR3 contains 15 residues. CDR3 sequence (DNA): TGTGCCATCAGTGAGTCGGAGGGTCCTAATGAAAAACTGTTTTTT. The encoded protein is CAISESEGPNEKLFF.

This clone was seen a single time. The J gene is TRBJ2-2, the V gene TRBV7-3, with D perhaps matching TRBD2 (5 bases). Per germline, CDR1 SGHTA and CDR2 FQGTGA. V lost 5 bases and J lost 0, with 10 bases in between. The CDR3 totals 15 residues. CDR3 DNA sequence: TGTGCCAGCAGCCCCCCCGGGACGAACACCGGGGAGCTGTTTTTT. Residues: CASSPPGTNTGELFF.

The chain joins TRBV11-1 to TRBJ1-1; possible D gene TRBD1, 6 bases. V was clipped by 7 bases and J by 2 bases, with 23 bases between them. This CDR3 contains 17 residues. Per the germline V gene, CDR1 is SGHAT and CDR2 is FQDESV (reference sequence). The CDR3 region has the DNA TGTGCCAGCACCACGGGGGGGCGGTTTCGCCCCAACACTGAAGCTTTCTTT. Translating gives CASTTGGRFRPNTEAFF.

The chain joins TRBV7-9 to TRBJ1-6, with D possibly matching TRBD1 (5 bases). This CDR3 contains 14 residues. The V and J ends lost 5 bases and 9 bases respectively, with 14 bases between them. Germline V gives CDR1 SEHNR, CDR2 FQNEAQ (reference sequence). The CDR3 region is CASSAPGPGSPLHF. The CDR3 nucleotides read TGTGCCAGCAGCGCACCGGGACCGGGTTCACCCCTCCACTTT.

The CDR3 protein is CASSPSDGNEQFF. CDR3 nucleotides: TGTGCCAGCAGCCCCTCGGACGGGAATGAGCAGTTCTTC. The chain carries TRBV7-9 and TRBJ2-1; no definite D call. Per germline, CDR1 SEHNR and CDR2 FQNEAQ (reference sequence). The CDR3 is 13 residues long. Trimming removed 5 bases from V and 7 bases from J, with 12 bases in between.

This clone has a single count. The J gene is TRBJ1-3, the V gene TRBV7-6; D remains unclear. The CDR3 runs 14 residues. Trimming took 0 bases from V and 4 from J, leaving 7 bases between them. CDR1 is SGHVS and CDR2 is FNYEAQ in the germline V gene. DNA of the CDR3: TGTGCCAGCAGCTTAGCCGAATTCGGAAACACCATATATTTT. Residues: CASSLAEFGNTIYF.